The 30 T cell receptor beta chains listed next were all sequenced from one sample in a study of long-term antiretroviral therapy in people with HIV (dated by TCRdb to between 2021 and 2024). The immunoSEQ hsTCRB v3.0 assay was used at survey level resolution for TRB variable region sequencing. The source is immuneACCESS, and TCRdb retained only in-frame sequences with V and J called. Part of the clones is not carried over; for the studies checked, unresolved V genes explain less than half of this, and the remainder is unexplained. The sample table lists about 43,000 clones, approximately 89% of them with a count of one. The ten largest clones represent approximately 5% of the sample. The specimen comprised unsorted PBMCs, sampled 0.1 years before starting antiretroviral therapy. These TCRs come from a woman in her fifties or sixties with HIV.

The chain couples TRBV5-3 to TRBJ2-2; D call uncertain. TRBV5-3 belongs to the ORF category, with a function that is uncertain. There are 12 residues in the CDR3. Trimming took off 0 bases at V and 7 bases at J, with 4 bases between the two ends. CDR3 in amino acids: CARSLGCGELFF. CDR3 in DNA: TGTGCCAGAAGCTTGGGGTGCGGGGAGCTGTTTTTT.

The chain combines TRBV6-1 with TRBJ1-1; D possibly corresponds to TRBD1 (5 bases). The CDR3 runs to 14 residues. The germline gives CDR1 MNHNS, CDR2 SASEGT. V was pared by 1 base and J by 6 bases, with 12 bases between. The CDR3 sequence is CASSEGRGSPEAFF. CDR3 in DNA: TGTGCCAGCAGTGAAGGTCGGGGGTCCCCTGAAGCTTTCTTT.

This chain links TRBV7-2 with TRBJ1-1; possibly TRBD1 for D (5 bases). The CDR3 has 15 residues. CDR1 SGHTA and CDR2 FQGNSA come from the germline V gene. V was clipped by 5 bases and J by 0 bases, with 13 bases between them. In DNA form, the CDR3 reads TGTGCCAGCAGCCCACGACAGACCCTGAACACTGAAGCTTTCTTT. Translated: CASSPRQTLNTEAFF.

V is TRBV18 and J is TRBJ1-5; TRBD1 agrees at 8 bases. CDR1 and CDR2 (germline): KGHSH, LQKENI. The CDR3 runs 15 residues. Losses at the gene ends were 3 bases for V and 3 bases for J; bases not matched to a gene: 4. Written as DNA, the CDR3 is TGTGCCAGCTCACCCGGGACAGGAGTCAATCAGCCCCAGCATTTT. Protein: CASSPGTGVNQPQHF. The whole variable domain, filled in from reference TRBV18 and TRBJ1-5, reads NAGVMQNPRHLVRRRGQEARLRCSPMKGHSHVYWYRQLPEEGLKFMVYLQKENIIDESGMPKERFSAEFPKEGPSILRIQQVVRGDSAAYFCASSPGTGVNQPQHFGDGTRLSIL.

In this sample, this clone turned up once. V usage is TRBV30 and J usage is TRBJ2-1, with D perhaps being TRBD1 or TRBD2 (5 bases each). Germline assignment: CDR1 GTSNPN and CDR2 SVGIG (reference sequence). The V and J ends lost 2 bases and 1 base respectively, with 9 bases between them. CDR3 size: 14 residues. The CDR3 sequence: CAWSHGGSYNEQFF. In DNA, the CDR3 is TGTGCCTGGAGTCATGGGGGATCCTACAATGAGCAGTTCTTC.

This rearrangement joins TRBV5-1 to TRBJ2-7, with 11 nucleotides matching TRBD2. The CDR3 has 16 residues. The ends lost 0 bases at V and 7 bases at J; junction bases unmatched: 9. Looked up from germline, CDR1 is SGHRS and CDR2 is YFSETQ. The CDR3: CASSLAGPSGGFEQYF. CDR3 DNA: TGCGCCAGCAGCTTGGCCGGCCCTAGCGGGGGGTTTGAGCAGTACTTC.

The chain uses TRBV5-4 and TRBJ2-1, with D unresolved. This CDR3 spans 12 amino acids. Germline CDR1 is SGHNT and CDR2 is YYREEE (reference sequence). V was clipped by 5 bases and J by 8 bases, with 11 bases between them. The CDR3 bases are TGTGCCAGCAGTAAAAAGGACGATGAGCAGTTCTTC. Its translation: CASSKKDDEQFF.

This chain connects TRBV6-4 to TRBJ2-2; D is ambiguous. V lost 5 bases to trimming and J lost 1 base, with 11 bases between them. Germline lookup yields CDR1 MRHNA and CDR2 SNTAGT. This CDR3 has 15 amino acids. The DNA for the CDR3 is TGTGCCAGCAGTCTCGGCCTTATGAACACCGGGGAGCTGTTTTTT. Protein: CASSLGLMNTGELFF.

This rearrangement joins TRBV7-9 to TRBJ1-4, with D possibly being TRBD1 (5 bases). Trimming shortened V by 4 bases and J by 8 bases, and 14 bases separated the two germline ends. CDR3 length: 14 residues. Germline V gives CDR1 SEHNR, CDR2 FQNEAQ (reference sequence). CDR3 sequence: CASSWVGVAEKLFF. The CDR3 bases are TGTGCCAGCAGCTGGGTGGGGGTCGCAGAAAAACTGTTTTTT.

This chain uses TRBV2 with TRBJ1-4; unclear D gene. The V end was cut by 8 bases, the J end by 4 bases, with 11 bases between. Germline V lookup: CDR1 SNHLY, CDR2 FYNNEI. The CDR3 consists of 13 residues. Here the CDR3 DNA reads TGTGCCAGCCGGGCACAGCTTAATGAAAAACTGTTTTTT. This sequence encodes CASRAQLNEKLFF.

In its sample, this clone was seen once. The J gene is TRBJ2-5, the V gene TRBV15, with 12 bases lining up with TRBD2. V gave up 3 bases and J gave up 2 bases; unmatched junction bases: 4. This CDR3 is 16 amino acids long. The germline V gene has CDR1 LNHNV and CDR2 YYDKDF (reference sequence). The CDR3 is CATSSSLAGGQETQYF. The CDR3 DNA reads TGTGCCACCAGCAGTAGTCTAGCGGGGGGGCAAGAGACCCAGTACTTC.

There are a few counts of this clone. The chain links TRBV7-9 to TRBJ2-7; D is perhaps TRBD1 or TRBD2 (5 bases each). Trimming took 5 bases from V and 2 from J, leaving 22 bases between them. This CDR3 region has 17 residues. Germline V CDR1 and CDR2: SEHNR, FQNEAQ (reference sequence). CDR3 sequence (DNA): TGTGCCAGCAGCCAAGCATCGCTTGGGGACGGAGCCTACGAGCAGTACTTC. Its translation: CASSQASLGDGAYEQYF.

The rearrangement links TRBV5-1 to TRBJ2-5, with 7 bases that match TRBD2. This CDR3 contains 14 residues. V shed 4 bases and J 1 base; nucleotides not matched to a gene: 4. Per germline, CDR1 SGHRS and CDR2 YFSETQ. CDR3 sequence: CASSRGTTQETQYF. The DNA for the CDR3 is TGCGCCAGCAGCCGCGGGACTACCCAAGAGACCCAGTACTTC.

V is TRBV9 and J is TRBJ2-5; TRBD2 agrees at 10 bases. This CDR3 has 15 amino acids. Germline V gene lookup returns CDR1 SGDLS and CDR2 YYNGEE. V was pared by 0 bases and J by 2 bases, with 1 base of the junction left unmatched. CDR3 sequence: CASSVGTSGQETQYF. In nucleotides, the CDR3 is TGTGCCAGCAGCGTAGGGACTAGCGGACAAGAGACCCAGTACTTC.

The genes are TRBV9 and TRBJ2-7, with D perhaps assigned TRBD1 or TRBD2 (5 bases each). Trimming removed 0 bases at V and 3 bases at J, with 10 bases between. Germline V gives CDR1 SGDLS, CDR2 YYNGEE. The CDR3 loop spans 14 amino acids. This CDR3 is CASSVEGTDYEQYF. CDR3 DNA sequence: TGTGCCAGCAGCGTAGAGGGGACCGACTACGAGCAGTACTTC.

The V gene is TRBV28, the J gene TRBJ1-2, with 10 bases identical to TRBD1. Looked up from germline, CDR1 is MDHEN and CDR2 is SYDVKM. Germline trimming cut 6 bases from V and 1 base from J; bases unmatched to any gene: 11. This CDR3 comprises 17 residues. The CDR3 coding sequence is TGTGCCAGCAGCATAATAGGACAGGGGGGGAGTAACTATGGCTACACCTTC. The encoded protein is CASSIIGQGGSNYGYTF.

The rearrangement links TRBV5-5 to TRBJ2-7; the match to TRBD1 covers 9 bases. The germline CDR1 and CDR2 sequences are SGHKS and YYEKEE (reference sequence). V lost 0 bases, J lost 3 bases, and 1 base stayed unmatched. CDR3 length: 14 residues. The CDR3 DNA reads TGTGCCAGCAGCTTGGGGGGACAGGGCTACGAGCAGTACTTC. Residues: CASSLGGQGYEQYF. Combining the CDR3 with reference TRBV5-5 and TRBJ2-7 gives the whole variable domain DAGVTQSPTHLIKTRGQQVTLRCSPISGHKSVSWYQQVLGQGPQFIFQYYEKEERGRGNFPDRFSARQFPNYSSELNVNALLLGDSALYLCASSLGGQGYEQYFGPGTRLTVT.

The chain is built from TRBV5-1 and TRBJ1-1, with 8 bases identical to TRBD1. The J segment lost 0 bases and the V segment lost 3 bases, leaving 4 bases of the junction unmatched. The CDR3 consists of 15 residues. The germline gives CDR1 SGHRS, CDR2 YFSETQ. The CDR3 here is CASSSWGQVNTEAFF. Here the CDR3 DNA reads TGCGCCAGCAGCTCCTGGGGACAGGTGAACACTGAAGCTTTCTTT.

Worth noting for this clone: One end of the junction does not line up with germline, which may come from a read error. The chain carries TRBV6-4 and TRBJ1-5; D is possibly TRBD1 (5 bases). This CDR3 is built from 8 residues. Per the germline V gene, CDR1 is MRHNA and CDR2 is SNTAGT. CDR3 loop: CASSEGTF. The CDR3 coding sequence is TGTGCCAGCAGTGAGGGGACCTTT.

To note about this clone: Compared with germline, one end of the junction differs, possibly owing to a read error. The chain is built from TRBV19 and TRBJ1-6; D unclear. CDR3 length equals 14 residues. Per the germline V gene, CDR1 is LNHDA and CDR2 is SQIVND (reference sequence). Written as DNA, the CDR3 is TGTGCCAGTAGTGTCGGAGCTTATAGTTCACCCCTCCACTTT. Translation gives CASSVGAYSSPLHF.

In DNA form, the CDR3 reads TGCACCAGCAGCGAAACAGTAGAGTATTTT. Protein product: CTSSETVEYF. The chain combines TRBV1 with TRBJ2-3; TRBD1, the D gene given by the table, was not confirmed from the DNA. TRBV1 is labeled a pseudogene. This CDR3 is built from 10 residues.

The V call is TRBV7-9, the J call TRBJ1-1, with no clear D. The CDR3 has 13 amino acids. Trimming removed 6 bases from V and 3 bases from J, with 11 bases in between. The germline gives CDR1 SEHNR, CDR2 FQNEAQ (reference sequence). The CDR3 DNA sequence: TGTGCCAGCAGTTTCGGACCTTACACTGAAGCTTTCTTT. It yields the protein CASSFGPYTEAFF.

The rearrangement uses TRBV11-1 and TRBJ2-5; D may be TRBD1 or TRBD2 (5 bases each). Per germline, CDR1 SGHAT and CDR2 FQDESV (reference sequence). The V gene lost 3 bases and the J gene lost 5 bases, with 16 bases spanning the gap. The CDR3 loop spans 15 amino acids. In nucleotides, the CDR3 is TGTGCCAGCAGCTTCGGGACGCTCCTTGGGGAGACCCAGTACTTC. Amino acids: CASSFGTLLGETQYF. Looking up the rest from reference TRBV11-1 and TRBJ2-5 gives the full variable domain: EAEVAQSPRYKITEKSQAVAFWCDPISGHATLYWYRQILGQGPELLVQFQDESVVDDSQLPKDRFSAERLKGVDSTLKIQPAELGDSAMYLCASSFGTLLGETQYFGPGTRLLVL.

V and J are TRBV2 and TRBJ1-1; D not resolved. The CDR3 loop spans 13 amino acids. Deletions cut 4 bases from V and 3 bases from J, with 9 bases between. Germline V CDR1 and CDR2: SNHLY, FYNNEI. CDR3 sequence: CASSVEEDTEAFF. CDR3 DNA: TGTGCCAGCAGTGTAGAAGAGGACACTGAAGCTTTCTTT.

The rearrangement links TRBV19 to TRBJ1-5, with D unclear. Germline V gives CDR1 LNHDA, CDR2 SQIVND (reference sequence). The V gene lost 8 bases and the J gene lost 0 bases, with 11 bases spanning the gap. The CDR3 is 14 residues long. The CDR3 region is CASGWRYSNQPQHF. CDR3 DNA: TGTGCCAGTGGTTGGCGTTATAGCAATCAGCCCCAGCATTTT.

V gene TRBV6-1 combines with J gene TRBJ2-7; no clear D gene. V lost 2 bases to trimming and J lost 3 bases, with 5 bases between them. The CDR3 extends over 12 amino acids. Germline V gives CDR1 MNHNS, CDR2 SASEGT. CDR3 loop: CASSEILYEQYF. Written as DNA, the CDR3 is TGTGCCAGCAGTGAAATCCTCTACGAGCAGTACTTC.

V and J are TRBV5-7 and TRBJ2-3; tentatively, D is TRBD1 (5 bases). TRBV5-7 is assigned to the ORF class and has an uncertain function. CDR3 size: 16 residues. V lost 4 bases and J 3 bases, leaving 18 bases between the germline ends. The CDR3 DNA follows: TGTGCCAGCAGCCCTGGGGCTGGTACGCGGACAGATACGCAGTATTTT. Amino acids: CASSPGAGTRTDTQYF.

This chain uses TRBV7-9 with TRBJ1-4, with TRBD1 as a possible D gene (6 bases). The V gene's germline CDR1 is SEHNR and CDR2 FQNEAQ (reference sequence). Trimming took off 3 bases at V and 8 bases at J, with 13 bases between the two ends. The CDR3 sequence is 14 residues long. The CDR3 DNA reads as TGTGCCAGCAGCTTTGGGGGGCAGAACGAAAAACTGTTTTTT. Protein sequence: CASSFGGQNEKLFF.

There are a few counts of this clone. The rearrangement uses TRBV7-9 and TRBJ2-2, with D unclear. Trimming took 1 base from V and 2 from J, leaving 5 bases between them. The CDR3 length is 14 residues. Germline CDR1 is SEHNR and CDR2 is FQNEAQ (reference sequence). In nucleotides, the CDR3 is TGTGCCAGCAGCTTAGAACTTAACACCGGGGAGCTGTTTTTT. Translated: CASSLELNTGELFF.

The chain couples TRBV7-9 to TRBJ2-1; D tentatively fits TRBD1 or TRBD2 (5 bases each). Trimming pared 6 bases from V and 0 bases from J, leaving 12 bases between. The CDR3 spans 15 residues. Germline assignment: CDR1 SEHNR and CDR2 FQNEAQ (reference sequence). The CDR3 sequence: CASSRDGSSYNEQFF. The CDR3 region has the DNA TGTGCCAGCAGTAGGGACGGCTCCTCCTACAATGAGCAGTTCTTC.